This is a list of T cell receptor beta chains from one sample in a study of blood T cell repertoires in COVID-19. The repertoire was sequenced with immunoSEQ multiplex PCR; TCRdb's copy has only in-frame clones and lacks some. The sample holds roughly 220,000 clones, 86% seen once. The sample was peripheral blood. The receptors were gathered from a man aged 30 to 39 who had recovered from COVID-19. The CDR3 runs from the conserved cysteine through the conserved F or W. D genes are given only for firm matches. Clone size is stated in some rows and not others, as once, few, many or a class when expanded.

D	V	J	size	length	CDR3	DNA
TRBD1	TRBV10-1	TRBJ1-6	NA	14	CASSGGTDNSPLHF	TGCGCCAGCAGTGGAGGGACAGATAATTCACCCCTCCACTTT
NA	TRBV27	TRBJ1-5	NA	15	CASSAGWDSNQPQHF	TGTGCCAGCAGTGCGGGGTGGGATAGCAATCAGCCCCAGCATTTT
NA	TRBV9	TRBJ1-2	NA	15	CASSVEAGANYGYTF	TGTGCCAGCAGCGTAGAAGCAGGGGCTAACTATGGCTACACCTTC
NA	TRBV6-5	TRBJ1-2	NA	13	CASSPGPNYGYTF	TGTGCCAGCAGCCCAGGCCCTAACTATGGCTACACCTTC
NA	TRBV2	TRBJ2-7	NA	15	CATARALISPFEQYF	TGTGCCACCGCACGCGCCCTCATCTCTCCCTTCGAGCAGTACTTC
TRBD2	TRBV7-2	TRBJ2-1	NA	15	CASSLIGGAENEQFF	TGTGCCAGCAGCTTGATCGGGGGGGCCGAAAATGAGCAGTTCTTC
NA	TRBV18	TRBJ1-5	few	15	CASSLTEDSIQPQHF	TGTGCCAGCTCACTGACAGAGGACAGTATCCAGCCCCAGCATTTT
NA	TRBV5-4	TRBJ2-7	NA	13	CASSPRVSYEQYF	TGTGCCAGCAGCCCCAGGGTCTCCTACGAGCAGTACTTC
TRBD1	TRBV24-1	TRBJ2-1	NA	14	CATSGQGDYNEQFF	TGTGCCACCAGTGGGCAGGGGGACTACAATGAGCAGTTCTTC
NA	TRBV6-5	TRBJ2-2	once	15	CASAGRRVDTGELFF	TGTGCCAGCGCGGGTAGGAGAGTCGACACCGGGGAGCTGTTTTTT
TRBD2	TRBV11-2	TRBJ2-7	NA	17	CASSLRAGTSGTYEQYF	TGTGCCAGCAGCTTGAGGGCCGGGACTAGCGGAACCTACGAGCAGTACTTC
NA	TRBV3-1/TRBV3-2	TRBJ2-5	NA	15	CASSRGDSHQETQYF	TGTGCCAGCAGCCGGGGGGACAGCCACCAAGAGACCCAGTACTTC
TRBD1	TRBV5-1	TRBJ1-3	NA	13	CASSGTAGNTIYF	TGCGCCAGCAGCGGGACAGCTGGAAACACCATATATTTT
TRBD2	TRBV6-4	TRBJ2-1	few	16	CASSDRIGTGGNEQFF	TGTGCCAGCAGTGACCGTATCGGGACGGGGGGCAATGAGCAGTTCTTC
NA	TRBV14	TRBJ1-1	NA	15	CASSQESYGNTEAFF	TGTGCCAGCAGCCAAGAGAGTTATGGGAACACTGAAGCTTTCTTT
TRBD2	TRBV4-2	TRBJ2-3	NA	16	CASSTPGLANTDTQYF	TGTGCCAGCAGCACGCCGGGACTAGCGAATACAGATACGCAGTATTTT
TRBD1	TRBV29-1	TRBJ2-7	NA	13	CSVGGTGMYEQYF	TGCAGCGTTGGTGGGACAGGGATGTACGAGCAGTACTTC
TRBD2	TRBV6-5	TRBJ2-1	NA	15	CASTSLAGGPREQFF	TGTGCCAGCACCTCCCTAGCGGGGGGGCCCAGAGAGCAGTTCTTC
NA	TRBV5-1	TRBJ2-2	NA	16	CASSLHFPEDTGELFF	TGCGCCAGCAGCTTACATTTCCCGGAGGATACCGGGGAGCTGTTTTTT
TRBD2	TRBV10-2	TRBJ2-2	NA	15	CASSQRGGTPGELFF	TGCGCCAGCAGTCAACGCGGGGGGACTCCCGGGGAGCTGTTTTTT
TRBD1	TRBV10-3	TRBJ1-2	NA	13	CAITVDRERGYTF	TGTGCCATCACCGTGGACAGGGAGAGGGGCTACACCTTC
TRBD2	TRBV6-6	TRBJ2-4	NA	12	CASSTFGGGPDF	TGTGCCAGCAGTACCTTTGGCGGGGGGCCAGACTTC
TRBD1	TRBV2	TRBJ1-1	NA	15	CASRPQGERNTEAFF	TGTGCCAGCAGACCACAGGGGGAGAGGAACACTGAAGCTTTCTTT
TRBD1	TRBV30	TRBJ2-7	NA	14	CAWSLGDRDYEQYF	TGTGCCTGGAGTTTGGGGGACAGGGACTACGAGCAGTACTTC
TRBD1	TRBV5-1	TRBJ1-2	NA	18	CASSYPTGTGDRGDGYTF	TGCGCCAGCAGCTATCCGACCGGGACAGGGGACCGTGGGGATGGCTACACCTTC
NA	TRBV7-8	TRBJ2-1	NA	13	CASSLARVAAVFF	TGTGCCAGCAGCTTAGCACGCGTAGCCGCTGTGTTCTTC
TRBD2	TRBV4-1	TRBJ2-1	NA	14	CASSARGGLGEQFF	TGCGCCAGCAGCGCACGGGGGGGGCTTGGTGAGCAGTTCTTC
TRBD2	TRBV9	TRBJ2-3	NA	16	CASSVQSAGFTDTQYF	TGTGCCAGCAGCGTACAATCAGCGGGGTTCACAGATACGCAGTATTTT
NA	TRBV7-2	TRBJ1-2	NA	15	CASSVQSQTNYGYTF	TGTGCCAGCAGCGTACAGAGTCAAACGAACTATGGCTACACCTTC
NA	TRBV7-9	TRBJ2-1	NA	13	CASSLARINEQFF	TGTGCCAGCAGCTTAGCGAGGATCAATGAGCAGTTCTTC